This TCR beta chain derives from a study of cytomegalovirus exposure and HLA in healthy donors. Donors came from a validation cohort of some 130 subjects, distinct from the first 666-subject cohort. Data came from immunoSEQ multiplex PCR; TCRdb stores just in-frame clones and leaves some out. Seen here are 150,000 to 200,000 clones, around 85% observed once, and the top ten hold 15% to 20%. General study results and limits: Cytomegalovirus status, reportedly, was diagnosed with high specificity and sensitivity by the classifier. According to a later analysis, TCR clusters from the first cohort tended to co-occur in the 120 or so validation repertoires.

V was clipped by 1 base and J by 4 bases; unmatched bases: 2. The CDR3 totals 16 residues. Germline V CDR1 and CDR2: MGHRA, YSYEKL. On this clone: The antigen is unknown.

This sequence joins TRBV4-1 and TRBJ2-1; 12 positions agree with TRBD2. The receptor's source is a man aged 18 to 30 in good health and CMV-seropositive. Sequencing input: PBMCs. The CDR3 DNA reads TGCGCCAGCAGCCAAGTCGGGACTAGCGGGTACAATGAGCAGTTCTTC. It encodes CASSQVGTSGYNEQFF.